This is a list of T cell receptor beta chains from one sample in a study of post-analysis software for immune sequencing data. TCRdb itself ran the PCR reads through MiXCR, one entry per CDR3 protein. This repertoire shows about half a million distinct CDR3 sequences, 34% found once; its top ten account for around 6%. The sample comprised blood. These TCRs come from a girl aged 2 to 17 with multiple sclerosis. CDR3s include the opening cysteine and the closing phenylalanine or tryptophan. Each record gives: J gene, V gene, clone size, D gene, CDR3 DNA, CDR3 protein. D genes are given only for firm matches. The size of a clone is reported for some rows only, either as once, few or many, or as a class for expanded clones.

TRBJ2-1 TRBV2 - TRBD1 TGTGCCAGCCGACTGGCGACAGGGGCCCGCTACAATGAGCAGTTCTTC CASRLATGARYNEQFF
TRBJ1-1 TRBV29-1 few - TGCAGCGTTGAACTTCGCAGAGGAGACACTGAAGCTTTCTTT CSVELRRGDTEAFF
TRBJ1-1 TRBV20-1 - TRBD1 TGCAGTGCTAGAGATCCGCAGGGGGGGAGCACTGAAGCTTTCTTT CSARDPQGGSTEAFF
TRBJ2-1 TRBV12-5 - TRBD2 TGTGCTAGTGGTACCTATCTAGCGGGGGGCCGCCTTAATGAGCAGTTCTTC CASGTYLAGGRLNEQFF
TRBJ2-5 TRBV20-1 many TRBD2 TGCAGTGCTAAGGCTGGCGGGGGGCAGTTGAAGACCCAGTACTTC CSAKAGGGQLKTQYF
TRBJ2-7 TRBV19 - - TGTGCCAGTAGTGTGGACTGGACCTCCTACGAGCAGTACTTC CASSVDWTSYEQYF
TRBJ2-1 TRBV7-3 - TRBD2 TGTGCCAGCAGCTTTTCGGCGGGGGGGCCGGGCAACAATGAGCAGTTCTTC CASSFSAGGPGNNEQFF
TRBJ2-3 TRBV10-3 once TRBD2 TGTGCCATCAGTGAGGCGGGGGGGAAAACAGATACGCAGTATTTT CAISEAGGKTDTQYF
TRBJ2-6 TRBV28 few - TGTGCCAGCAGTTTATTCCGCACAAATCCCTCTGGGGCCAACGTCCTGACTTTC CASSLFRTNPSGANVLTF
TRBJ2-5 TRBV25-1 few - TGTGCCAGCAGTGATTCCGAGACCCAGTACTTC CASSDSETQYF
TRBJ2-3 TRBV5-1 - TRBD2 TGCGCCAGCAGCCTAAGCGGGGGGGCCGTAGATACGCAGTATTTT CASSLSGGAVDTQYF
TRBJ2-7 TRBV28 few - TGTGCCAGCAGCACGGCCTCCGAAGTGTGGGAGCAGTACTTC CASSTASEVWEQYF
TRBJ2-1 TRBV7-2 - - TGTGCCAGCAGCTTAGACGGGTACTCCTACAATGAGCAGTTCTTC CASSLDGYSYNEQFF
TRBJ2-1 TRBV5-5 - - TGTGCCAGCAGCTCGGGCGGGGCCTTTACCTACAATGAGCAGTTCTTC CASSSGGAFTYNEQFF
TRBJ2-1 TRBV20-1 - TRBD1 TGCAGTGCTAGGGTACCGGGACAGAAATTTTCCTACAATGAGCAGTTCTTC CSARVPGQKFSYNEQFF
TRBJ2-1 TRBV7-9 - TRBD1 TGTGCCAGCAGCCTTGAGGGGACAGCTAGCAATGAGCAGTTCTTC CASSLEGTASNEQFF
TRBJ2-3 TRBV20-1 - TRBD2 TGCAGTGCCATCGGGACTAGCGGGGTCATAGATACGCAGTATTTT CSAIGTSGVIDTQYF
TRBJ2-7 TRBV5-1 - TRBD2 TGCGCCAGCAGCTTGGCTAGCGGGGCTACCTACGAGCAGTACTTC CASSLASGATYEQYF
TRBJ2-1 TRBV4-1 many - TGCGCCAGCAGCCAGGTAGCGGTCCCCTCCTACAATGAGCAGTTCTTC CASSQVAVPSYNEQFF
TRBJ1-2 TRBV21-1 - - TGTGCCAGCAGCAAAGGTGTGAGGGAGGAGTGCGGCTACACCTTC CASSKGVREECGYTF
TRBJ2-1 TRBV9 - TRBD2 TGTGCCAGCAGCGTTGGGGCACGGGGCGGGGGTGACAATGAGCAGTTCTTC CASSVGARGGGDNEQFF
TRBJ1-1 TRBV7-3 - - TGTGCCAGCAGCCCCGGGGCAGGGAACACTGAAACTTTCTTT CASSPGAGNTETFF
TRBJ2-1 TRBV7-6 - - TGTGCCAGCAGCTCCGACACGGGGGCCTCCTACAATGAGCAGTTGTTC CASSSDTGASYNEQLF
TRBJ1-1 TRBV6-5 once - TGTGCCAGCAACGAACAGGACGGATACACTGAAGCTTTCTTT CASNEQDGYTEAFF
TRBJ2-4 TRBV12-3/TRBV12-4 once - TGTGCCAGCAGTTTGAGGGGCCCCAAAAACATTCAGTACTTC CASSLRGPKNIQYF
TRBJ2-1 TRBV5-1 - - TGCGCCAGCAGCGCCCCGGGACGGGTCGACAATGAGCAGTTCTTC CASSAPGRVDNEQFF